A single sample is the source of the 27 T cell receptor beta chains below, sequenced in a study of T cells in Graves' hyperthyroidism and ophthalmopathy. TCR beta CDR3 region amplification was performed from RNA transcripts. The HTBI primer set drove a first-round RT-PCR of the TCR CDR3. TCRdb analysed the multiplex PCR reads with MiXCR anew, one entry per CDR3 protein. The table has approximately 530,000 distinct CDR3 sequences, approximately 16% seen once. The material sequenced was blood. These TCRs come from a woman aged 18-35 years with Graves' hyperthyroidism.

In its sample, this clonotype was seen a few times. The genes are TRBV6-1 and TRBJ1-2; D remains ambiguous. The ends were cut back, 6 bases at V and 0 bases at J, with 8 bases in the middle. This CDR3 comprises 13 residues. CDR1 is MNHNS and CDR2 is SASEGT in the germline V gene. The CDR3 region has the DNA TGTGCCAGCAGGGAGATAGCTAACTATGGCTACACCTTC. Amino acid sequence: CASREIANYGYTF.

The sample holds many counts of this clonotype. The chain has TRBV12-3 or TRBV12-4 and TRBJ2-3; D not resolved. The V gene lost 5 bases and the J gene lost 6 bases, with 9 bases spanning the gap. This CDR3 has 12 amino acids. The CDR3: CASSPNFDTQYF. The CDR3 bases are TGTGCCAGCAGTCCCAACTTCGATACGCAGTATTTT.

V is TRBV7-2 and J is TRBJ2-1; 7 nucleotides match TRBD2. The CDR3 covers 16 residues. The J segment lost 8 bases and the V segment lost 5 bases, leaving 15 bases of the junction unmatched. The germline CDR1 and CDR2 sequences are SGHTA and FQGNSA. The CDR3 sequence: CASSPLGGGRSDEQFF. The CDR3 bases are TGTGCCAGCAGCCCACTTGGGGGAGGGAGGTCTGATGAGCAGTTCTTC.

The genes are TRBV27 and TRBJ1-3, with TRBD1 as a possible D gene (5 bases). This CDR3 is built from 14 residues. V was cut by 2 bases and J by 2 bases, with 7 bases left in between. Per germline, CDR1 MNHEY and CDR2 SMNVEV (reference sequence). The CDR3 coding sequence is TGTGCCAGCAGTTTAGCAGGGACTGGAAACACCATATATTTT. It specifies CASSLAGTGNTIYF.

This clonotype came up many times. The V and J genes are TRBV12-3 or TRBV12-4 and TRBJ2-1, with D unclear. The CDR3 is made up of 12 amino acids. V lost 3 bases and J 6 bases, leaving 6 bases between the germline ends. CDR3 loop: CASSFSGNEQFF. As DNA, the CDR3 is TGTGCCAGCAGTTTTTCGGGCAATGAGCAGTTCTTC.

This clonotype was seen many times. This rearrangement joins TRBV7-3 to TRBJ2-2; no definite D call. CDR3 length: 14 residues. The germline gives CDR1 SGHTA, CDR2 FQGTGA. V was shortened by 6 bases and J by 0 bases, with 8 bases between the two germline ends. CDR3 coding DNA: TGTGCCAGCAGGCACGGTTCGAACACCGGGGAGCTGTTTTTT. It translates to CASRHGSNTGELFF.

This clonotype has just a few counts. The rearrangement joins TRBV6-1 to TRBJ2-7, with D perhaps matching TRBD2 (7 bases). The CDR3 spans 12 residues. Trimming removed 7 bases at V and 2 bases at J, with 9 bases between. The germline CDR1 and CDR2 sequences are MNHNS and SASEGT. CDR3 sequence reads: CASMRGPYEQYF. Here the CDR3 DNA reads TGTGCCAGCATGCGGGGGCCCTACGAGCAGTACTTC.

The chain recombines TRBV24-1 with TRBJ2-5; no definite D call. The CDR3 spans 15 residues. In germline, CDR1 is KGHDR, CDR2 SFDVKD. V was shortened by 3 bases and J by 7 bases, with 17 bases between the two germline ends. The CDR3: CATSDPGHPSGTQYF. DNA for the CDR3: TGTGCCACCAGTGATCCGGGCCATCCCTCGGGGACCCAGTACTTC.

This clonotype has just a few counts. The V call is TRBV29-1, the J call TRBJ2-5, with TRBD2 matching 16 bases. From germline, CDR1 is SQVTM and CDR2 ANQGSEA. V lost 6 bases to trimming and J lost 5 bases; unmatched junction nucleotides: 24. This CDR3 is 21 amino acids long. The CDR3 sequence is CSVLRRGAPGTSGRGFETQYF. The CDR3 bases are TGCAGCGTCCTCCGGAGGGGGGCCCCCGGGACTAGCGGGAGGGGGTTTGAGACCCAGTACTTC.

CDR3: CASGGGQGLSGYTF. The CDR3 DNA sequence: TGTGCCAGTGGCGGGGGACAGGGTCTCTCTGGCTACACCTTC. The chain couples TRBV2 to TRBJ1-2, with 9 bases lining up with TRBD1. CDR1 is SNHLY and CDR2 is FYNNEI in the germline V gene. J was trimmed by 7 bases and V by 9 bases; bases with no gene match: 12. This CDR3 has 14 amino acids.

Only a few counts were recorded for this clonotype. This chain uses TRBV10-3 with TRBJ2-6, with 9 bases fitting TRBD1. The germline gives CDR1 ENHRY, CDR2 SYGVKD. V shed 5 bases and J 5 bases; nucleotides not matched to a gene: 7. The CDR3 consists of 16 residues. The CDR3 DNA reads TGTGCCATCAGTCCAAATACAGGGGGCTGGGCCAACGTCCTGACTTTC. Translating gives CAISPNTGGWANVLTF.

The chain combines TRBV6-1 with TRBJ2-1; TRBD2 matches 7 bases. This CDR3 comprises 15 residues. The J segment lost 4 bases and the V segment lost 6 bases, leaving 9 bases of the junction unmatched. CDR1 and CDR2 (germline): MNHNS, SASEGT. The CDR3 loop reads CASRPPSGKYNEQFF. The CDR3 bases are TGTGCCAGCAGGCCTCCTAGCGGAAAGTACAATGAGCAGTTCTTC.

This clonotype was recorded at least ten times. V and J are TRBV27 and TRBJ2-5, with TRBD2 identical over 16 bases. V shed 5 bases, J shed 9 bases, and the junction held 3 bases outside the gene matches. Germline loops: CDR1 MNHEY, CDR2 SMNVEV (reference sequence). The CDR3 is 14 residues long. The CDR3 DNA sequence: TGTGCCAGCAGTCCGGGGACTAGCGGGAGGGCCCAGTACTTC. Translated: CASSPGTSGRAQYF.

The sample holds a few counts of this clonotype. The V gene is TRBV2, the J gene TRBJ2-3; unclear D gene. V lost 2 bases and J 0 bases, leaving 9 bases between the germline ends. CDR1 SNHLY and CDR2 FYNNEI come from the germline V gene. The length of the CDR3 is 15 residues. The CDR3, as DNA: TGTGCCAGCAGTGAACATGGGCGTAGCACAGATACGCAGTATTTT. This codes for CASSEHGRSTDTQYF.

The chain employs TRBV3-1 and TRBJ2-3; D remains ambiguous. This CDR3 has 16 residues. CDR1 is LGHDT, CDR2 YNNKEL, per germline (reference sequence). The V gene lost 0 bases and the J gene lost 2 bases, with 12 bases spanning the gap. The CDR3 DNA reads TGTGCCAGCAGCCAAGATAGACGGCCCCTCACAGATACGCAGTATTTT. Residues: CASSQDRRPLTDTQYF.

The chain combines TRBV9 with TRBJ2-1; 13 positions agree with TRBD2. This CDR3 is built from 15 residues. CDR1 SGDLS and CDR2 YYNGEE come from the germline V gene. Unmatched junction bases numbered 4, after V lost 3 bases and J lost 7 bases. CDR3: CASSERTSGRNEQFF. For the CDR3, the DNA is TGTGCCAGCAGCGAGAGGACTAGCGGGAGAAATGAGCAGTTCTTC.

This clonotype was picked up many times. The chain is built from TRBV12-5 and TRBJ2-7; 13 bases agree with TRBD2. Germline V gene sequence: CDR1 LGHNT, CDR2 FRNRAP. This CDR3 is built from 18 residues. V dropped 6 bases and J dropped 2; count of bases not matched to a gene: 13. CDR3 region: CASGSGTSGARIPYEQYF. In DNA, the CDR3 is TGTGCTAGTGGCTCCGGGACTAGCGGGGCCCGAATCCCCTACGAGCAGTACTTC.

In this sample, this clonotype turned up many times. V and J are TRBV5-5 and TRBJ1-1; possibly TRBD1 for D (5 bases). The CDR3 consists of 13 residues. The germline gives CDR1 SGHKS, CDR2 YYEKEE (reference sequence). Trimming removed 3 bases from V and 4 bases from J, with 10 bases in between. In DNA, the CDR3 is TGTGCCAGCAGCTCCAGGGAGGCCACTGAAGCTTTCTTT. Its protein product is CASSSREATEAFF.

J is TRBJ2-2 and V is TRBV7-7, with 8 bases identical to TRBD1. CDR3 length equals 14 residues. Trimming at V came to 4 bases and at J to 7 bases, leaving 5 bases not matched to a gene. From germline, CDR1 is SSHAT and CDR2 FNYEAQ (reference sequence). The CDR3 nucleotides read TGTGCCAGCAGCTCTGGACAGGGCGGCGGGGAGCTGTTTTTT. This codes for CASSSGQGGGELFF.

This clonotype was counted between two and nine times. This chain uses TRBV29-1 with TRBJ2-5; D is ambiguous. V shed 3 bases and J shed 3 bases, with 14 bases lying between them. CDR1 is SQVTM and CDR2 is ANQGSEA in the germline V gene. The CDR3 has 14 amino acids. The CDR3: CSVDGTDNKETQYF. For the CDR3, the DNA is TGCAGCGTTGACGGCACGGATAATAAAGAGACCCAGTACTTC.

The V and J genes are TRBV3-1 and TRBJ2-2; the D is unclear. There are 15 residues in the CDR3. Germline V gives CDR1 LGHDT, CDR2 YNNKEL (reference sequence). The V and J ends lost 0 bases and 2 bases respectively, with 7 bases between them. CDR3 sequence reads: CASSQDPRNTGELFF. The CDR3 DNA sequence: TGTGCCAGCAGCCAAGATCCCCGAAACACCGGGGAGCTGTTTTTT.

This clonotype was seen many times. The chain has TRBV12-3 or TRBV12-4 and TRBJ2-3; D may be TRBD2 (7 bases). V lost 3 bases and J 4 bases, leaving 20 bases between the germline ends. This CDR3 is 17 amino acids long. The CDR3 nucleotides read TGTGCCAGCAGTTTGAATGCCGTAGGGGGGGGAGCAGATACGCAGTATTTT. Protein: CASSLNAVGGGADTQYF.

The V and J genes are TRBV18 and TRBJ2-1, with 7 positions matching TRBD2. The CDR3 covers 16 residues. Germline-derived CDR1 and CDR2 are KGHSH and LQKENI. J gave up 0 bases and V 1 base, and 3 bases lay outside the gene matches. CDR3 coding DNA: TGTGCCAGCTCACCACTAGAGCGGGGCTCCTACAATGAGCAGTTCTTC. Its protein product is CASSPLERGSYNEQFF.

The table lists this clonotype with many counts. This rearrangement joins TRBV7-6 to TRBJ2-7; perhaps TRBD1 as D (6 bases). Germline V CDR1 and CDR2: SGHVS, FNYEAQ. Trimming shortened V by 6 bases and J by 5 bases, and 14 bases separated the two germline ends. This CDR3 spans 13 amino acids. The CDR3 region has the DNA TGTGCCAGCAGATCCGGACAGAGTGACGAGCAGTACTTC. Translation gives CASRSGQSDEQYF.

The V call is TRBV29-1, the J call TRBJ2-1; TRBD1 matches 9 bases. This CDR3 has 14 amino acids. The trim removed 5 bases at V and 7 bases at J, leaving 9 bases unmatched. Germline V lookup: CDR1 SQVTM, CDR2 ANQGSEA. The CDR3 loop is CSVSPGQGTNEQFF. The CDR3 DNA is TGCAGCGTTTCCCCGGGACAGGGAACGAATGAGCAGTTCTTC.

Many counts were recorded for this clonotype. V is TRBV6-6 and J is TRBJ2-5; 8 bases are shared with TRBD1. CDR1 MNHNY and CDR2 SVGAGI come from the germline V gene (reference sequence). V gave up 0 bases and J gave up 3 bases; unmatched junction bases: 3. This CDR3 contains 15 residues. This CDR3 reads CASSYSRDRKETQYF. Written as DNA, the CDR3 is TGTGCCAGCAGTTACTCAAGGGACAGGAAAGAGACCCAGTACTTC.

In its sample, this clonotype was seen a few times. This chain connects TRBV7-9 to TRBJ2-7, with 7 positions matching TRBD1. Germline CDR1 reads SEHNR; CDR2 reads FQNEAQ (reference sequence). V trimming: 4 bases; J trimming: 2 bases; junction bases outside the gene matches: 5. The CDR3 is made up of 14 amino acids. The CDR3 sequence is CASSSDRTPYEQYF. The CDR3 nucleotides read TGTGCCAGCAGCTCGGACAGGACTCCCTACGAGCAGTACTTC.